Listed here are 4 T cell receptor beta chains from one sample, sequenced in a study of PD-1 blockade in classical Hodgkin lymphoma. The data were produced by immunoSEQ multiplex PCR, yet TCRdb's version contains in-frame clones alone and is incomplete. The table records tens of thousands of clones, 89% of them present only once. Brentuximab vedotin exposure varied, and every patient relapsed after autologous stem cell transplantation. The sample here was peripheral blood mononuclear cells (PBMCs), taken at baseline. These receptors originate from a human donor with classical Hodgkin lymphoma.

V usage is TRBV7-2 and J usage is TRBJ1-2, with D perhaps TRBD1 (5 bases). The V end was cut by 5 bases, the J end by 4 bases, with 23 bases between. This CDR3 contains 17 residues. The germline V gene has CDR1 SGHTA and CDR2 FQGNSA. The CDR3 sequence: CASSPYRTEWGSYGYTF. CDR3 bases: TGTGCCAGCAGCCCCTACAGGACTGAATGGGGCTCCTATGGCTACACCTTC.

The CDR3 bases are TGTGCCAGCAGCTTAGCCGGGACTAGCGGGAGGGTAGCATATTCCTACGAGCAGTACTTC. Its protein is CASSLAGTSGRVAYSYEQYF. The chain joins TRBV7-2 to TRBJ2-7; 16 nucleotides align to TRBD2. The CDR3 loop spans 20 amino acids. The V gene's germline CDR1 is SGHTA and CDR2 FQGNSA. Trimming removed 0 bases from V and 1 base from J; junction bases left unmatched: 9.

This chain connects TRBV2 to TRBJ1-1; perhaps TRBD1 as D (6 bases). Germline CDR1 is SNHLY and CDR2 is FYNNEI. Trimming cost V 7 bases and J 7 bases, with 16 bases left between them. This CDR3 has 13 amino acids. CDR3 in DNA: TGTGCCAGCACCGGTGAGGGGGGACTTGAAGCTTTCTTT. Residues: CASTGEGGLEAFF.

The chain uses TRBV25-1 and TRBJ1-1; unclear D gene. V was pared by 8 bases and J by 1 base, with 11 bases between. This CDR3 has 13 amino acids. CDR1 is MGHDK and CDR2 is SYGVNS in the germline V gene. The CDR3 sequence: CASRAFTNTEAFF. CDR3 nucleotides: TGTGCCAGCCGAGCTTTCACGAACACTGAAGCTTTCTTT.